This T cell receptor beta chain is drawn from a study of vaccination and CD4 T cells after COVID-19. Turning to the study itself: Everyone enrolled got two doses of BNT162b2 or mRNA-1273 vaccine. Study observations and caveats: For convalescent patients, 304 of the 307 vaccine-specific clones analyzed were classified as spike mono-reactive.

Note on this clonotype: Its antigen is still unknown.

Once obtained from cultured CD4+ T cells, the DNA was sequenced using the Oncomine TCR Beta short-read assay. In this case, cultured CD4+ T cells provided the extracted genomic DNA. TCRdb passed the PCR reads through MiXCR, listing each CDR3 protein once. The sample holds 10,000 to 15,000 distinct CDR3 sequences, around 74% seen once. The V end was cut by 5 bases, the J end by 6 bases, with 20 bases between. CDR3 length equals 15 residues. CDR1 is SEHNR, CDR2 FQNEAQ, per germline (reference sequence). As to treatment: roughly 10-day PBMC culture with coronavirus spike peptide pools or control peptides (ViraFEST assay). Per-well cultures of some 2 million PBMCs received around 9.9 IU/ml IL-2 and around 10 ug/ml peptide pools.

This clonotype originated in a human donor who had recovered from COVID-19. The sequenced material came from CD4+ T cells from blood, cultured in vitro. This chain links TRBV7-9 with TRBJ2-7, with D perhaps TRBD1 (6 bases). CDR3 sequence: CASSPTDRILFEQYF. CDR3 DNA: TGTGCCAGCAGCCCCACTGACAGGATCCTGTTCGAGCAGTACTTC.